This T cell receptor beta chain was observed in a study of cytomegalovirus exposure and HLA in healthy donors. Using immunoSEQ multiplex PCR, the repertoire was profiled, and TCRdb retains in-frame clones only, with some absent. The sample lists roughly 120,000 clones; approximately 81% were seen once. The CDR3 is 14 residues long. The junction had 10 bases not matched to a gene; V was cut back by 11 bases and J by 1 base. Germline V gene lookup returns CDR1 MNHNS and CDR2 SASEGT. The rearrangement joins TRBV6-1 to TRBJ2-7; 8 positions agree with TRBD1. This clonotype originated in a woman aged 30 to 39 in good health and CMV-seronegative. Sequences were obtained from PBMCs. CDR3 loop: CAARPWTGSYEQYF. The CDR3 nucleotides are TGTGCCGCACGGCCCTGGACAGGGTCCTACGAGCAGTACTTC.